This TCR beta chain came from a study of cytomegalovirus exposure and HLA in healthy donors. 13 Jbeta primers and 60 Vbeta primers were used for the PCR. The table came from immunoSEQ multiplex PCR; TCRdb's copy has only in-frame clones and leaves some out. Of around 190,000 clones listed, around 84% are singletons. In regard to this clone: Its specificity is unknown.

Study outcomes and limitations: Cytomegalovirus-associated status was assigned to 150 or so TCR beta chains.

Per the germline V gene, CDR1 is SNHLY and CDR2 is FYNNEI. Trimming took off 4 bases at V and 6 bases at J, with 22 bases between the two ends. The CDR3 has 18 residues. The rearrangement links TRBV2 to TRBJ1-6; D possibly corresponds to TRBD1 (6 bases). This TCR derives from a man aged 40-50 years in good health and CMV-seropositive. The specimen sequenced was PBMCs. The CDR3 here is CASSASRDKSSSNSPLHF. Written as DNA, the CDR3 is TGTGCCAGCAGTGCCTCTAGGGACAAATCCTCTAGTAATTCACCCCTCCACTTT.